This T cell receptor (beta chain) was identified during a study of OX40 agonist ivuxolimab in advanced cancers. Overall study results and limits: CD4+ and CD8+ blood T cells expanded clonally by week 6 at 0.1 to 3.0 mg/kg.

Assay: immunoSEQ multiplex PCR; the TCRdb copy retains only in-frame clones and omits some. This table has about 79,000 clones, 88% appearing once. Trimming removed 0 bases from V and 0 bases from J, with 8 bases in between. CDR3 length equals 15 residues. Germline lookup yields CDR1 MNHNS and CDR2 SASEGT. As regards this clone: Its antigen remains unknown.

The chain links TRBV6-1 to TRBJ1-2, with D unresolved. Sample: CD4+ or CD8+ T cells sorted from blood, taken in a trial of the OX40 agonist ivuxolimab. This TCR came from an adult with an advanced solid tumor such as melanoma, head and neck, liver or kidney cancer. The CDR3 region has the DNA TGTGCCAGCAGTGAAGCGGGAACAGCTAACTATGGCTACACCTTC. It codes for CASSEAGTANYGYTF.